The entry below describes one T cell receptor (beta chain). Its cognate antigen is unknown. Germline V lookup: CDR1 SGHDN, CDR2 FVKESK. The CDR3 length is 13 residues. Trimming took 0 bases from V and 7 from J, leaving 9 bases between them. The data derive from a study of OX40 agonist ivuxolimab in advanced cancers. Turning to the study itself: Ivuxolimab, an antibody that agonizes OX40 (CD134), was administered to the patients.

Produced via immunoSEQ multiplex PCR; TCRdb's table is partial and in-frame only. The table has 100,000 or so clones, approximately 90% seen once. Findings of the study overall: There were, on average, more expanded clones in CD8+ T cells than in CD4+. What antigens the expanded peripheral T cells recognized was never established.

Autoimmune disease history or systemic immunosuppression excluded patients. The sequencing used CD4+ or CD8+ T cells sorted from blood, collected in a trial of the OX40 agonist ivuxolimab. This clonotype originated in an adult with an advanced solid tumor such as melanoma, head and neck, liver or kidney cancer. The chain combines TRBV14 with TRBJ2-5; no clear D gene. The CDR3 DNA reads TGTGCCAGCAGCCAAGATGAGGCCAGGACCCAGTACTTC. This encodes CASSQDEARTQYF.